These 32 T cell receptor beta chains came from one sample sequenced in a study of spatial heterogeneity in lung cancer. Whole-study results and caveats: Tumor mutation count correlated with how many alpha and beta TCRs expanded intratumorally.

Their antigens are not known. Each CDR3 protein gets one entry after TCRdb re-called the 5' RACE reads with MiXCR. Of over 6,000 distinct CDR3 sequences listed, 1% to 1.5% are singletons. Described time point: sample taken at primary tumor resection. Sample: lung tumor tissue, taken at surgery. These receptors were obtained from a male donor with early-stage non-small cell lung cancer.

There are many counts of this clonotype. The chain carries TRBV7-8 and TRBJ2-5; TRBD2 aligns across 13 bases. V dropped 5 bases and J dropped 1; count of bases not matched to a gene: 4. CDR1 and CDR2 from the germline V gene are SGHVS and FQNEAQ. CDR3 length: 16 amino acids. In DNA, the CDR3 is TGTGCCAGCAGCAGAAGGACTAGCGGGGGCCAAGAGACCCAGTACTTC. Its translation is CASSRRTSGGQETQYF.

This clonotype was recorded at least ten times. The chain recombines TRBV7-2 with TRBJ1-1, with D hard to call. The CDR3 runs to 14 residues. Trimming removed 1 base from V and 11 bases from J, with 17 bases in between. In germline, CDR1 is SGHTA, CDR2 FQGNSA. The CDR3 sequence is CASSLESGPVSAFF. The CDR3 DNA follows: TGTGCCAGCAGCTTAGAATCAGGCCCGGTATCGGCTTTCTTT.

Judged by abundance, this clonotype is medium-sized. This CDR3 is CASSSYGLAGATDTQYF. The CDR3 nucleotides are TGTGCCAGCAGCTCATATGGGCTAGCGGGGGCCACAGATACGCAGTATTTT. The rearrangement joins TRBV11-2 to TRBJ2-3, with TRBD2 matching over 10 bases. There are 17 residues in the CDR3. Germline assignment: CDR1 SGHAT and CDR2 FQNNGV. With 4 bases clipped from V and 2 bases from J, the junction kept 9 bases outside the gene matches.

In its sample, this clonotype is medium-sized (0.01 to 0.1%). This chain uses TRBV7-2 with TRBJ1-1; TRBD1 matches 7 bases. The CDR3 covers 16 residues. Germline V gene data show CDR1 as SGHTA and CDR2 as FQGNSA. The V segment lost 4 bases and the J segment 2 bases; nucleotides outside the gene matches: 10. This CDR3 is CASSSGGRQFNTEAFF. The CDR3 DNA follows: TGTGCCAGCAGCTCAGGGGGGCGGCAGTTTAACACTGAAGCTTTCTTT.

This clonotype has at least ten counts. V is TRBV7-2 and J is TRBJ1-2; D unresolved. V was shortened by 7 bases and J by 1 base, with 25 bases between the two germline ends. The CDR3 spans 18 residues. Per the germline V gene, CDR1 is SGHTA and CDR2 is FQGNSA. The CDR3 nucleotides are TGTGCCAGCACCCCTAAGGAGACAAAGGACGTGGATAACTATGGCTACACCTTC. As protein: CASTPKETKDVDNYGYTF.

The rearrangement links TRBV27 to TRBJ2-4; no clear D gene. The V gene's germline CDR1 is MNHEY and CDR2 SMNVEV (reference sequence). V was trimmed by 0 bases and J by 8 bases, leaving 8 bases between them. CDR3 length: 13 amino acids. This CDR3 is CASSLSSMDIQYF. In DNA form, the CDR3 reads TGTGCCAGCAGTTTATCCAGCATGGACATTCAGTACTTC.

Ten or more counts support this clonotype. This chain uses TRBV11-2 with TRBJ2-7, with D maybe TRBD1 (6 bases). V shed 1 base and J shed 5 bases, with 6 bases lying between them. Germline V gives CDR1 SGHAT, CDR2 FQNNGV. This CDR3 spans 12 amino acids. CDR3 region: CASSLGGHEQYF. The CDR3 DNA is TGTGCCAGCAGCTTAGGGGGGCACGAGCAGTACTTC.

This clonotype counts as medium-sized. The genes are TRBV7-9 and TRBJ1-1; 9 bases match TRBD1. The CDR3 is 14 amino acids. Germline CDR1 SEHNR, CDR2 FQNEAQ (reference sequence). J lost 5 bases, V lost 5 bases, and 6 bases had no gene match. CDR3 loop: CASSTTGGWTEAFF. The CDR3 DNA follows: TGTGCCAGCAGCACGACAGGGGGATGGACTGAAGCTTTCTTT.

The table lists this clonotype with many counts. The chain joins TRBV2 to TRBJ2-7, with TRBD2 matching over 9 bases. The CDR3 covers 15 residues. The germline gives CDR1 SNHLY, CDR2 FYNNEI. The trim removed 2 bases at V and 1 base at J, leaving 3 bases unmatched. Here the CDR3 DNA reads TGTGCCAGCAGTGAAAGGACTAGCGCTTCCTACGAGCAGTACTTC. Protein product: CASSERTSASYEQYF.

This clonotype is medium-sized within its sample. The V and J genes are TRBV4-1 and TRBJ1-2, with TRBD1 as a possible D gene (5 bases). There are 16 residues in the CDR3. Germline V gives CDR1 MGHRA, CDR2 YSYEKL. Trimming took 1 base from V and 4 from J, leaving 16 bases between them. The CDR3 sequence: CASSQALGETFYGYTF. The CDR3 nucleotides read TGCGCCAGCAGCCAAGCCCTGGGGGAGACTTTCTATGGCTACACCTTC.

This clonotype was detected ten times or more. The chain uses TRBV7-9 and TRBJ2-7; D may be TRBD1 (5 bases). Germline CDR1 and CDR2: SEHNR and FQNEAQ (reference sequence). V lost 5 bases and J lost 5, with 19 bases in between. CDR3 length equals 15 residues. The CDR3 spells CASSLPPGKFDEQYF. The CDR3 region has the DNA TGTGCCAGCAGCCTACCCCCAGGGAAGTTCGACGAGCAGTACTTC.

In this sample, this clonotype is medium-sized. This chain connects TRBV6-1 to TRBJ1-5, with D maybe TRBD1 (5 bases). The CDR3 is made up of 15 amino acids. Trimming pared 3 bases from V and 1 base from J, leaving 10 bases between. Germline V gives CDR1 MNHNS, CDR2 SASEGT. Here the CDR3 reads CASSDVGVSNQPQHF. CDR3 DNA: TGTGCCAGCAGTGACGTAGGGGTGAGCAATCAGCCCCAGCATTTT.

This clonotype is labeled as medium-sized. The chain links TRBV6-5 to TRBJ1-2; TRBD1 aligns across 8 bases. The CDR3 is made up of 14 amino acids. V lost 2 bases to trimming and J lost 8 bases; unmatched junction nucleotides: 7. Germline CDR1 reads MNHEY; CDR2 reads SVGAGI. The CDR3, as DNA: TGTGCCAGCAGTTACGGACAGGGAAAATACGGCTACACCTTC. The encoded protein is CASSYGQGKYGYTF.

This clonotype is labeled medium-sized (0.01 to 0.1%). V and J are TRBV15 and TRBJ2-3, with D perhaps matching TRBD2 (6 bases). The V end was cut by 1 base, the J end by 1 base, with 12 bases between. CDR3 length: 16 residues. From germline, CDR1 is LNHNV and CDR2 YYDKDF (reference sequence). CDR3: CATSRGASDRTDTQYF. The CDR3 coding sequence is TGTGCCACCAGCAGAGGGGCTAGCGACCGCACAGATACGCAGTATTTT.

This clonotype is judged medium-sized (0.01 to 0.1%). The rearrangement joins TRBV18 to TRBJ1-2; 10 bases line up with TRBD1. Looked up from germline, CDR1 is KGHSH and CDR2 is LQKENI. The trim removed 1 base at V and 0 bases at J, leaving 5 bases unmatched. CDR3 size: 17 residues. The CDR3 region has the DNA TGTGCCAGCTCACCACGGGACAGGGGAAGAGCTAACTATGGCTACACCTTC. This codes for CASSPRDRGRANYGYTF.

In its sample, this clonotype is medium-sized. V and J are TRBV12-3 or TRBV12-4 and TRBJ2-1, with D perhaps matching TRBD1 or TRBD2 (5 bases each). With 3 bases removed from V and 7 bases from J, the gap between germline ends came to 13 bases. CDR3 size: 14 residues. The CDR3 is CASSFGASVNEQFF. CDR3 nucleotide sequence: TGTGCCAGCAGTTTCGGGGCCAGCGTTAATGAGCAGTTCTTC.

This clonotype was counted ten times or more. This chain links TRBV20-1 with TRBJ1-4, with 7 bases identical to TRBD1. The CDR3 length is 16 residues. Germline V gene data show CDR1 as DFQATT and CDR2 as SNEGSKA (reference sequence). The trim removed 6 bases at V and 6 bases at J, leaving 16 bases unmatched. CDR3 DNA sequence: TGCAGTGCCCCTCCCCCCACAGGGGCGGGGGATGAAAAACTGTTTTTT. Amino acids: CSAPPPTGAGDEKLFF.

There are many counts of this clonotype. This chain uses TRBV5-1 with TRBJ2-1; D not certain. CDR3 length equals 12 residues. The germline CDR1 and CDR2 sequences are SGHRS and YFSETQ. Trimming took 0 bases from V and 9 from J, leaving 7 bases between them. CDR3 nucleotide sequence: TGCGCCAGCAGCTTGGTAGGCAGTGAGCAGTTCTTC. It encodes CASSLVGSEQFF. The full variable domain, rest sourced from reference TRBV5-1 and TRBJ2-1, is KAGVTQTPRYLIKTRGQQVTLSCSPISGHRSVSWYQQTPGQGLQFLFEYFSETQRNKGNFPGRFSGRQFSNSRSEMNVSTLELGDSALYLCASSLVGSEQFFGPGTRLTVL.

This clonotype came up many times. The gene calls are TRBV29-1 and TRBJ2-4, with D possibly matching TRBD1 (5 bases). Trimming took 7 bases from V and 3 from J, leaving 22 bases between them. Germline CDR1 and CDR2: SQVTM and ANQGSEA. This CDR3 has 16 amino acids. The CDR3 coding sequence is TGCAGCGCGGAACTCGCCAGGGAAGTGGGCAAAAACATTCAGTACTTC. It encodes CSAELAREVGKNIQYF.

This clonotype was seen many times. The chain is built from TRBV5-1 and TRBJ1-2, with TRBD1 matching over 9 bases. Trimming cost V 0 bases and J 3 bases; bases outside gene matches: 6. From germline, CDR1 is SGHRS and CDR2 YFSETQ. The CDR3 covers 16 residues. The CDR3 DNA is TGCGCCAGCAGCTTGGTCACAGGGGGCGCCGACTATGGCTACACCTTC. The encoded protein is CASSLVTGGADYGYTF.

This clonotype is labeled as medium-sized (0.01 to 0.1%). The chain is built from TRBV2 and TRBJ2-2, with 11 positions matching TRBD1. The CDR3 runs to 16 residues. V lost 6 bases to trimming and J lost 3 bases; unmatched junction nucleotides: 6. Per the germline V gene, CDR1 is SNHLY and CDR2 is FYNNEI. The CDR3 nucleotides read TGTGCCAGCAGGTCCGGACAGGGGGCCTACACCGGGGAGCTGTTTTTT. Translated, it gives CASRSGQGAYTGELFF.

By sample fraction, this clonotype is medium-sized. This sequence joins TRBV7-3 and TRBJ2-5, with D unresolved. The V end lost 5 bases, the J end lost 2 bases, and 9 bases lay between the germline ends. CDR1 is SGHTA and CDR2 is FQGTGA in the germline V gene. This CDR3 region has 13 residues. For the CDR3, the DNA is TGTGCCAGCAGCCCCAAGCCTCAAGAGACCCAGTACTTC. Amino acids: CASSPKPQETQYF.

This clonotype rates as medium-sized (0.01 to 0.1%). The CDR3 DNA reads as TGCAGTGCTTATACAGTGCCTGGAAACACCATATATTTT. Amino acid sequence: CSAYTVPGNTIYF. The chain couples TRBV20-1 to TRBJ1-3, with D unresolved. Germline V CDR1 and CDR2: DFQATT, SNEGSKA (reference sequence). The CDR3 is 13 amino acids. Trimming removed 5 bases at V and 2 bases at J, with 10 bases between.

Of note for this clonotype: A read error may be the cause here, since a much bigger clone is one base away. V gene TRBV20-1 combines with J gene TRBJ2-7; TRBD2 agrees at 10 bases. V dropped 5 bases and J dropped 6; count of bases not matched to a gene: 16. This CDR3 spans 16 amino acids. Germline CDR1 and CDR2: DFQATT and SNEGSKA (reference sequence). CDR3 protein: CSADDNSRTSGSEQYF. As DNA, the CDR3 is TGCAGTGCTGACGATAATTCCAGGACTAGCGGATCCGAGCAGTACTTC.

This clonotype came up many times. This chain links TRBV5-1 with TRBJ1-2; D remains ambiguous. V lost 3 bases and J 6 bases, leaving 15 bases between the germline ends. CDR1 is SGHRS and CDR2 is YFSETQ in the germline V gene. This CDR3 has 14 amino acids. The CDR3 reads CASSSMLGGDGYTF. The CDR3 coding sequence is TGCGCCAGCAGCTCTATGCTTGGCGGGGATGGCTACACCTTC.

This clonotype was detected many times. J is TRBJ1-1 and V is TRBV5-1; maybe TRBD1 (6 bases). Germline V gives CDR1 SGHRS, CDR2 YFSETQ. The V end was cut by 4 bases, the J end by 5 bases, with 27 bases between. The CDR3 spans 18 residues. For the CDR3, the DNA is TGCGCCAGCAGCCCCCGGCGGGGGGCCCCGGATACGAGGACTGAAGCTTTCTTT. Translation: CASSPRRGAPDTRTEAFF.

By share, this clonotype counts as large. The J gene is TRBJ2-1, the V gene TRBV6-6; 7 bases align to TRBD2. The V segment lost 8 bases and the J segment 5 bases; nucleotides outside the gene matches: 12. CDR3 length: 15 amino acids. Germline assignment: CDR1 MNHNY and CDR2 SVGAGI (reference sequence). The CDR3 nucleotides read TGTGCCAGCGGACGGGCGGGAGAGTTAGACAATGAGCAGTTCTTC. It is translated as CASGRAGELDNEQFF.

By sample share, this clonotype is medium-sized. This chain joins TRBV18 and TRBJ2-2; 8 bases agree with TRBD1. This CDR3 is built from 15 residues. The V gene end was trimmed by 3 bases and the J gene end by 5 bases; junction bases not matched to a gene: 5. In germline, CDR1 is KGHSH, CDR2 LQKENI. In DNA form, the CDR3 reads TGTGCCAGCTCACCCCAGGGGGCTGAGACCGGGGAGCTGTTTTTT. Its translation is CASSPQGAETGELFF.

This clonotype was recorded at least ten times. The chain is built from TRBV7-2 and TRBJ2-3; the D gene is possibly TRBD2 (6 bases). Looked up from germline, CDR1 is SGHTA and CDR2 is FQGNSA. The CDR3 runs 12 residues. The germline V and J ends were trimmed by 9 bases and 2 bases, with 9 bases remaining between them. The CDR3 DNA follows: TGTGCCAGAGCGGGCTCCACAGATACGCAGTATTTT. Protein: CARAGSTDTQYF.

This clonotype was counted many times. The genes are TRBV6-2 or TRBV6-3 and TRBJ1-4; no clear D gene. V was cut by 4 bases and J by 6 bases, with 15 bases left in between. Germline V gene lookup returns CDR1 MNHEY and CDR2 SVGEGT. The CDR3 is 15 amino acids. The CDR3 DNA reads as TGTGCCAGCAGTTTCGGACTTATTTTGGATGAAAAACTGTTTTTT. Translation gives CASSFGLILDEKLFF.

This clonotype showed up many times. The rearrangement uses TRBV10-3 and TRBJ1-5; D is unresolved. CDR1 ENHRY and CDR2 SYGVKD come from the germline V gene. CDR3 length equals 14 residues. With 3 bases removed from V and 7 bases from J, the gap between germline ends came to 13 bases. CDR3: CAISDKGEGQPQHF. The CDR3 DNA follows: TGTGCCATCAGTGATAAGGGAGAGGGCCAGCCCCAGCATTTT.

This clonotype was detected many times. A much larger clone sits a single nucleotide away, making a read error possible. This chain joins TRBV29-1 and TRBJ2-1; TRBD2 aligns across 8 bases. The CDR3 spans 15 residues. Germline V lookup: CDR1 SQVTM, CDR2 ANQGSEA. V lost 1 base, J lost 6 bases, and 8 bases stayed unmatched. The CDR3: CSVEVGLACGNEQFF. The CDR3, as DNA: TGCAGCGTTGAAGTCGGACTAGCCTGTGGCAATGAGCAGTTCTTC.